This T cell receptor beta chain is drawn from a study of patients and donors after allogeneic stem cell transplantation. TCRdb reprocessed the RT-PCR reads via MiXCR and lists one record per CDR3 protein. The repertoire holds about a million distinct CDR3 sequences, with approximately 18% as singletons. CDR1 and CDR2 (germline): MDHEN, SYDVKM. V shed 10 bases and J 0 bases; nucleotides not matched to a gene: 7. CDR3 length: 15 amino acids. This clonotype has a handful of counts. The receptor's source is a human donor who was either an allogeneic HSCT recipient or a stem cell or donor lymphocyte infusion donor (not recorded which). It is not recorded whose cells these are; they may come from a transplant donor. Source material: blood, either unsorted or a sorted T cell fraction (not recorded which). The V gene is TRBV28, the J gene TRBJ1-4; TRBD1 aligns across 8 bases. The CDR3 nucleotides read TGTGCCACCGGGGACAGGTCCCCAACTAATGAAAAACTGTTTTTT. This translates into CATGDRSPTNEKLFF.